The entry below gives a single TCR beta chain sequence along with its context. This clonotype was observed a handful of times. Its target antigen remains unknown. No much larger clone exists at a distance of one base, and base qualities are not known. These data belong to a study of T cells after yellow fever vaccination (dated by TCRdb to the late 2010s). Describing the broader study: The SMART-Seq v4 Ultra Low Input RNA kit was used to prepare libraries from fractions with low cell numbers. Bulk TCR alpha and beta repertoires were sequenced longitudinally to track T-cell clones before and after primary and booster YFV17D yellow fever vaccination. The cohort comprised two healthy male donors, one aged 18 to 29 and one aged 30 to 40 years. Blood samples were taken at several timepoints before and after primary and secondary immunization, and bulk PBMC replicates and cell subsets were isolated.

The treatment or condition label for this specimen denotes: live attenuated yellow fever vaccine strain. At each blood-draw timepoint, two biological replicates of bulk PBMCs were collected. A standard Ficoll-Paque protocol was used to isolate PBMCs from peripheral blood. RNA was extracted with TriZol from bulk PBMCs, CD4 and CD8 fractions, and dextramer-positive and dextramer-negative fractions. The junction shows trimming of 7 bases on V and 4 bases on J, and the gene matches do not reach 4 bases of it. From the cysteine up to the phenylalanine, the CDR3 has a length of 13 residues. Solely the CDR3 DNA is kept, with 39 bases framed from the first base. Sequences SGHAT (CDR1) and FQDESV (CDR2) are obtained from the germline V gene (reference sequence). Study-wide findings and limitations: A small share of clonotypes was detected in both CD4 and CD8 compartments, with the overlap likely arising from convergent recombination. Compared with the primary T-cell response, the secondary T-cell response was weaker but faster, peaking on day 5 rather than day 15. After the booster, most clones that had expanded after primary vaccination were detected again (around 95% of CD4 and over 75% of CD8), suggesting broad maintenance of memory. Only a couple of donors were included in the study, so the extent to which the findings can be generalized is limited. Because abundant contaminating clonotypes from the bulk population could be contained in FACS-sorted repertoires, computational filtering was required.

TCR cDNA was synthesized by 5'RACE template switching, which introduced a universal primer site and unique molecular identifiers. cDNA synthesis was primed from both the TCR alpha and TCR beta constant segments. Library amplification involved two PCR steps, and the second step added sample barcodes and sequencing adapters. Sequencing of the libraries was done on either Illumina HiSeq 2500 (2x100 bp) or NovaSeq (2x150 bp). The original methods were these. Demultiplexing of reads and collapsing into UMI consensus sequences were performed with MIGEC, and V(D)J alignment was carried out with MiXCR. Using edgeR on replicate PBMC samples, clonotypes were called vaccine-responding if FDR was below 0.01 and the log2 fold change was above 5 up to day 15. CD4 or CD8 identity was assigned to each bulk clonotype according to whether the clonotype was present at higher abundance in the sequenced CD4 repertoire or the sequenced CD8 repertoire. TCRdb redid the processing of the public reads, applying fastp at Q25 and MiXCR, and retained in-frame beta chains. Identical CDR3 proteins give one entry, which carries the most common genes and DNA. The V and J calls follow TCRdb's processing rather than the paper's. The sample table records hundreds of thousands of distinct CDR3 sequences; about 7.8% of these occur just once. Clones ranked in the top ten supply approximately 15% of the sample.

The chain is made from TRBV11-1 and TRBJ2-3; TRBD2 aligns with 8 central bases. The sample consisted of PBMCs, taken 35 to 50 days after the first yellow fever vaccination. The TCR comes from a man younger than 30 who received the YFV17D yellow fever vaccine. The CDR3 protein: CASTLRGADTQYF. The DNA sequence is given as TGTGCCAGCACCCTGCGGGGGGCAGATACGCAGTATTTT. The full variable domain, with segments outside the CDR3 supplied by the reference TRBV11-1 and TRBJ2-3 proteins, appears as EAEVAQSPRYKITEKSQAVAFWCDPISGHATLYWYRQILGQGPELLVQFQDESVVDDSQLPKDRFSAERLKGVDSTLKIQPAELGDSAMYLCASTLRGADTQYFGPGTRLTVL.